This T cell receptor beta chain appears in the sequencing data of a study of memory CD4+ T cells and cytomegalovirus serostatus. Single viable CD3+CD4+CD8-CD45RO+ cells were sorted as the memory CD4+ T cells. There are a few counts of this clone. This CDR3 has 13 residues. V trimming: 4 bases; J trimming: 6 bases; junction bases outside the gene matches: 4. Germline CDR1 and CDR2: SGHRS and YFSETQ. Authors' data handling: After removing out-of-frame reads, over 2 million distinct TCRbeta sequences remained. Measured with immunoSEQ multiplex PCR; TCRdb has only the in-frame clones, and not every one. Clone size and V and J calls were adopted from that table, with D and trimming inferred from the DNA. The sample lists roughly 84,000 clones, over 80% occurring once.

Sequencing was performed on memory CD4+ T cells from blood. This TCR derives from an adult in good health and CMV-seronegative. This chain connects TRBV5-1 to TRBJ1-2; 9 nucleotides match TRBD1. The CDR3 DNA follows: TGCGCCAGCAGCAGGGGGACAGGGCATGGCTACACCTTC. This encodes CASSRGTGHGYTF. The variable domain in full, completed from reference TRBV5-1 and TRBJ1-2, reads KAGVTQTPRYLIKTRGQQVTLSCSPISGHRSVSWYQQTPGQGLQFLFEYFSETQRNKGNFPGRFSGRQFSNSRSEMNVSTLELGDSALYLCASSRGTGHGYTFGSGTRLTVV.